These T cell receptor beta chains were read from a single sample in a study of T cell responses to AZD1222 COVID-19 vaccine. Repertoires were generated with immunoSEQ multiplex PCR, while TCRdb's copy carries only in-frame clones and drops some. The sample contains 95,000 to 130,000 clones, about 90% of which appear only once. The specimen comprised peripheral blood, sampled on day 0 of AZD1222 vaccination. The origin of the receptors is an adult in good health. CDR3s include the opening cysteine and the closing phenylalanine or tryptophan. The order of the fields is clone size, V gene, D gene, J gene, CDR3 DNA, CDR3 protein. D genes are given only for firm matches. Rows give clone size only sometimes, using once, few, many, or a class for an expanded clone.

>NA|TRBV9|TRBD1|TRBJ1-2
TGTGCCAGCAGCGTAAGGGACAGAAGAAAGGCTAACTATGGCTACACCTTC
CASSVRDRRKANYGYTF
>NA|TRBV29-1|TRBD2|TRBJ2-7
TGCAGCGTTGAGGGGCTAGCGGGAGACGGGTCCTACGAGCAGTACTTC
CSVEGLAGDGSYEQYF
>NA|TRBV7-6|TRBD1|TRBJ2-3
TGTGCCAGCAGCTTATGGACAGGGGCAGATACGCAGTATTTT
CASSLWTGADTQYF
>NA|TRBV6-5|NA|TRBJ1-3
TGTGCCAGCAGTTACGGGGGTTCGGGAAACACCATATATTTT
CASSYGGSGNTIYF
>few|TRBV5-5|TRBD1|TRBJ1-1
TGTGCCAGCAGCTTGGCGGGACAGGGGGTACTGAACACTGAAGCTTTCTTT
CASSLAGQGVLNTEAFF
>NA|TRBV20-1|NA|TRBJ2-5
TGCAGTGCTAGTAGAGGCCAAGAGACCCAGTACTTC
CSASRGQETQYF
>NA|TRBV6-6|TRBD2|TRBJ2-1
TGTGCCAGCAGTCGATCTAGCGGGAGGCTGAATGAGCAGTTCTTC
CASSRSSGRLNEQFF
>once|TRBV4-1|NA|TRBJ2-7
TGCGCCAGCAGCCAAGAACCAGGGGCCTACGAGCAGTACTTC
CASSQEPGAYEQYF
>NA|TRBV2|TRBD2|TRBJ2-1
TGTGCCAGAGCCCGGGGGGGGGCCTACAATGAGCAGTTCTTC
CARARGGAYNEQFF
>few|TRBV9|TRBD1|TRBJ1-6
TGTGCCAGCAGCGACCCCCCGGGACAGGGTATATCACCCCTCCACTTT
CASSDPPGQGISPLHF
>NA|TRBV7-2|TRBD1|TRBJ2-3
TGTGCCAGCAGCCCGGACAGGGTCGCAGATACGCAGTATTTT
CASSPDRVADTQYF
>NA|TRBV5-1|TRBD2|TRBJ2-7
TGCGCCAGCAGCCCCGTTAAGAGCGGGAGCTTTGACGAGCAGTACTTC
CASSPVKSGSFDEQYF
>many|TRBV12-3/TRBV12-4|NA|TRBJ1-2
TGTGCCAGCACCCTAAGGGAGGGGATTGGCTACACCTTC
CASTLREGIGYTF
>NA|TRBV13|NA|TRBJ2-1
TGTGCCAGCAGCTTAGAGGGGGACAATGAGCAGTTCTTC
CASSLEGDNEQFF
>NA|TRBV5-1|NA|TRBJ2-5
TGCGCCAGCAGCTACTCGGAGACCCAGTACTTC
CASSYSETQYF
>NA|TRBV5-4|NA|TRBJ2-7
TGTGCCAGCAGCTCTTCGACCTACGAGCAGTACTTC
CASSSSTYEQYF
>NA|TRBV5-5|NA|TRBJ1-2
TGTGCCAGCAGCCAACAGGATATTAACTATGGCTACACCTTC
CASSQQDINYGYTF
>few|TRBV30|NA|TRBJ2-7
TGTGCCTTAGACGGGGACGAAGCCTACGAGCAGTACTTC
CALDGDEAYEQYF
>few|TRBV3-1/TRBV3-2|NA|TRBJ2-7
TGTGCCAGCAGCTCCACCTACGAGCAGTACTTC
CASSSTYEQYF
>NA|TRBV12-5|TRBD2|TRBJ2-1
TGTGCTAGTGGTTTGGGACCCCGCGGGGGACGTATAAATGAGCAGTTCTTC
CASGLGPRGGRINEQFF
>NA|TRBV7-2|TRBD1|TRBJ2-7
TGTGCCAGCAGCTTATACAGGACAGGGGACGAGCAGTACTTC
CASSLYRTGDEQYF
>NA|TRBV14|NA|TRBJ2-5
TGTGCCAGCAGCCAGGGTTTGGGGGAGACCCAGTACTTC
CASSQGLGETQYF
>NA|TRBV28|TRBD1|TRBJ1-4
TGTGCCAGCAGAGCGACAGGGGGCGCTTCGGTTGGAGAAAAACTGTTTTTT
CASRATGGASVGEKLFF
>NA|TRBV6-5|TRBD1|TRBJ1-5
TGTGCCAGCAAACAGGGGAGCCCCCACGCCCAGCATTTT
CASKQGSPHAQHF
>few|TRBV7-9|NA|TRBJ2-7
TGTGCCAGCAGCTACCGACACATATACGAGCAGTACTTC
CASSYRHIYEQYF
>NA|TRBV4-1|NA|TRBJ1-3
TGCGCCAGCAGCCATCCGGGCCTACAAAGGACCATATATTTT
CASSHPGLQRTIYF
>NA|TRBV10-3|TRBD1|TRBJ2-5
TGTGCCATCAGCGGGGACAGGGGGCGAGGGGAGACCCAGTACTTC
CAISGDRGRGETQYF
>NA|TRBV10-3|NA|TRBJ1-2
TGTGCCATCAGGGAGGACTATGGCTACACCTTC
CAIREDYGYTF
>NA|TRBV28|TRBD2|TRBJ2-3
TGTGCCAGCAAACTAGCGCCCACAGATACGCAGTATTTT
CASKLAPTDTQYF
>NA|TRBV12-5|TRBD1|TRBJ1-1
TGTGCTAGTGGTTCGACAGGGAGTAGCACTGAAGCTTTCTTT
CASGSTGSSTEAFF
>NA|TRBV5-5|TRBD2|TRBJ2-7
TGTGCCAGCAGGGTGGGGTTAGGGACTAGATTGAGCGAGCAGTACTTC
CASRVGLGTRLSEQYF
>once|TRBV3-1/TRBV3-2|NA|TRBJ2-2
TGTGCCAGCACCCCCTACAGGGTGGGCGGGGAGCTGTTTTTT
CASTPYRVGGELFF
>few|TRBV7-6|NA|TRBJ1-5
TGTGCCAGCAGCTTAGTAGGGGATCAGCCCCAGCATTTT
CASSLVGDQPQHF
>NA|TRBV7-2|NA|TRBJ1-5
TGTGCCAGCAGCGTCCGGACAGTGAGCAATCAGCCCCAGCATTTT
CASSVRTVSNQPQHF
>NA|TRBV10-2|NA|TRBJ1-6
TGCGCCAGCAGTGATAACTCCTATAATTCACCCCTCCACTTT
CASSDNSYNSPLHF
>NA|TRBV6-1|TRBD1|TRBJ1-5
TGTGCCAGCAGTGAAGTCGGACAGGGTGGACAGCCCCAGCATTTT
CASSEVGQGGQPQHF
>NA|TRBV3-1/TRBV3-2|NA|TRBJ1-4
TGTGCCAGCAGCCAACGCCAGCCCGAAAAACTGTTTTTT
CASSQRQPEKLFF
>NA|TRBV6-5|NA|TRBJ1-5
TGTGCCAGCAGCTTTCCGGGACAAGTTCAGCCCCAGCATTTT
CASSFPGQVQPQHF
>NA|TRBV10-3|TRBD2|TRBJ2-5
TGTGCCATCAGTGAGCCCGAGCGGGGGGGATACCAAGAGACCCAGTACTTC
CAISEPERGGYQETQYF
>NA|TRBV19|NA|TRBJ1-5
TGTGCCAGTGGGGGGCCTTACAATCAGCCCCAGCATTTT
CASGGPYNQPQHF